This TCR beta chain is drawn from a study of blood T cell repertoires in COVID-19 (dated by TCRdb to the early 2020s). For context, the study as a whole: Samples covering the acute and convalescent phases of COVID-19 were provided by collaborators in the United States, Italy and Spain. Where HLA class I and class II types were available, the types were taken from metadata supplied by the sample provider, not from assay-based typing. Samples came from the ongoing ImmuneRACE study (first 160 participants) plus 1,254 subjects from 6 global collaborators. Deeply sampled blood TCRbeta repertoires from subjects exposed to, actively infected with, or recovered from COVID-19 were included in the dataset. Nearly every sample came with metadata listing a de-identified subject ID, COVID-19 status, age in years and sex. The repertoires were released in a freely available public database meant as a resource for research on the immune response to SARS-CoV-2. The prospective study material was composed of cDNA or gDNA derived from T cells, B-cell-depleted T cells, or PBMCs.

Ends trimmed: V by 4 bases, J by 6 bases; bases unmatched to a gene: 11. Based on the germline V gene (reference sequence), the CDR1 and CDR2 sequences are SGHKS and YYEKEE. Measured from the cysteine to the phenylalanine, the CDR3 is 15 residues long. The entry retains the CDR3 DNA only, 45 bases that are in frame from base 1. TCRbeta CDR3 regions were amplified from genomic DNA using the immunoSEQ Assay, a bias-controlled multiplex PCR. On the authors' methods: The number of nucleated cells in each sample was estimated from the amplification of reference gene primers within the assay. Sequence reads were collapsed and filtered to measure the absolute abundance of every unique TCRbeta CDR3 rearrangement. For each sample, productive Simpson clonality was calculated as the square root of Simpson's diversity index over productive rearrangements. Imported from immuneACCESS, the table was reduced by TCRdb to in-frame sequences with V and J called. These copies leave out some clones; in studies compared against another copy, an unresolved V gene accounts for under half, and the cause of the remainder is not known. That table furnishes V, J and clone size, whereas the DNA furnished D and trimming. Present in this sample are approximately 290,000 clones, about 93% of which were seen just once. In total, the top ten clones hold 0.9% to 1.2% of the sample.

Participants in the prospective study were aged about 18 to 100 years, lived in 20 to 25 United States geographic areas, and enrolled through a virtual design. In the prospective study, cohorts were assigned on the basis of participant-reported clinical history obtained from a screening survey and a study questionnaire. For ImmuneRACE Cohort 3, a participant was defined as recovered based on two consecutive negative NP/OP PCR tests, clearance by a healthcare professional, or resolution of symptoms. In the prospective study, whole blood, serum and a nasopharyngeal or oropharyngeal swab were collected from each participant by mobile phlebotomists. Over an approximately 2-month period, participants in the prospective study had the option of providing additional blood draws and questionnaires. Before DNA extraction, blood samples from the prospective study were shipped at room temperature or frozen.

General findings and caveats noted by the study authors: Clinical and demographic metadata were provided uncurated, with the amount varying by source and participant.

For this clone: Its antigen has not been determined. One base away there is no much larger clone; base qualities are not given.

Here the chain combines TRBV5-5 and TRBJ2-5, and TRBD2 matches 8 of the central bases. What was sequenced was PBMCs or T cells enriched from blood (not recorded which). The TCR originated in a woman aged 25-40 years who had recovered from COVID-19. CDR3 region: CASSPIGGGVKTQYF. The nucleotide sequence reads as follows: TGTGCCAGCAGCCCAATCGGGGGGGGCGTTAAGACCCAGTACTTC.